Presented here are 11 T cell receptor beta chains from one specimen sequenced in a study of OX40 agonist ivuxolimab in advanced cancers. The assay was immunoSEQ multiplex PCR, and TCRdb's table has in-frame clones only and misses some. This sample has 50,000 or so clones, with 65% to 85% found just once. Sequencing used CD4+ or CD8+ T cells sorted from blood, obtained in a trial of the OX40 agonist ivuxolimab. All receptors come from an adult with an advanced solid tumor such as melanoma, head and neck, liver or kidney cancer.

The chain carries TRBV5-6 and TRBJ1-1; maybe TRBD1 (6 bases). Trimming removed 0 bases at V and 1 base at J, with 7 bases between. The CDR3 totals 14 residues. CDR1 is SGHDT and CDR2 is YYEEEE in the germline V gene. CDR3 residues: CASSLGTANTEAFF. The CDR3 DNA follows: TGTGCCAGCAGCTTGGGGACAGCGAACACTGAAGCTTTCTTT.

This chain uses TRBV28 with TRBJ1-2; no firm D call. The V end lost 4 bases, the J end lost 3 bases, and 6 bases lay between the germline ends. Germline CDR1 MDHEN, CDR2 SYDVKM. The CDR3 runs to 12 residues. The CDR3 region has the DNA TGTGCCAGCAGTTCAGTGGACTATGGCTACACCTTC. The encoded protein is CASSSVDYGYTF.

The sample holds one count of this clone. The CDR3 protein is CASRGVGQGPFEQYV. CDR3 sequence (DNA): TGTGCCAGCCGCGGGGTGGGACAGGGCCCTTTCGAGCAGTACGTC. The chain uses TRBV6-1 and TRBJ2-7; 9 bases line up with TRBD1. V was clipped by 8 bases and J by 6 bases; unmatched bases: 14. Germline lookup yields CDR1 MNHNS and CDR2 SASEGT. This CDR3 region has 15 residues.

The rearrangement joins TRBV10-3 to TRBJ2-5; possibly TRBD1 or TRBD2 for D (5 bases each). CDR1 and CDR2 from the germline V gene are ENHRY and SYGVKD. The V and J ends lost 8 bases and 5 bases respectively, with 18 bases between them. The CDR3 loop spans 14 amino acids. The CDR3 nucleotides read TGTGCCATCGGTTCGGGGCTAGGAGAGGAGACCCAGTACTTC. Its protein product is CAIGSGLGEETQYF.

The CDR3 DNA sequence: TGTGCCAGCAGTTGCCGGGGCAACACTGAAGCTTTCTTT. Its translation: CASSCRGNTEAFF. The rearrangement joins TRBV27 to TRBJ1-1; a weak D match, TRBD1 (5 bases). Germline-derived CDR1 and CDR2 are MNHEY and SMNVEV (reference sequence). Trimming took 4 bases from V and 2 from J, leaving 8 bases between them. This CDR3 comprises 13 residues.

CDR3 region: CASSLRLAGTDTQYF. CDR3 DNA sequence: TGTGCCAGCAGTTTGAGACTAGCGGGCACAGATACGCAGTATTTT. The chain joins TRBV6-6 to TRBJ2-3; 9 bases fit TRBD2. Germline V gene sequence: CDR1 MNHNY, CDR2 SVGAGI (reference sequence). Trimming at V came to 4 bases and at J to 1 base, leaving 3 bases not matched to a gene. The CDR3 covers 15 residues.

Concerning this clone: The same CDR3 is also encoded by other DNA sequences in this sample. The chain has TRBV25-1 and TRBJ1-4; 7 nucleotides match TRBD1. The junction had 6 bases not matched to a gene; V was cut back by 6 bases and J by 5 bases. The CDR3 has 14 amino acids. The germline gives CDR1 MGHDK, CDR2 SYGVNS. The CDR3 region has the DNA TGTGCCAGCAGCCGTCCAGGGGGGAATGAAAAACTGTTTTTT. This sequence encodes CASSRPGGNEKLFF.

This chain uses TRBV6-5 with TRBJ1-4, with 7 bases matching TRBD1. Germline CDR1 and CDR2: MNHEY and SVGAGI. With V trimmed by 6 bases and J by 7 bases, 5 bases remained unmatched. The CDR3 runs to 13 residues. The CDR3 nucleotides are TGTGCCAGCAGAAGACAGGGTGGTGAAAAACTGTTTTTT. Translated, it gives CASRRQGGEKLFF.

The chain combines TRBV5-1 with TRBJ2-1; the D gene is possibly TRBD1 (5 bases). V was pared by 2 bases and J by 9 bases, with 12 bases between. The CDR3 sequence is 13 residues long. Germline loops: CDR1 SGHRS, CDR2 YFSETQ. The CDR3 loop is CASSFQGSIEQFF. CDR3 nucleotide sequence: TGCGCCAGCAGCTTCCAGGGATCTATTGAGCAGTTCTTC.

The V and J genes are TRBV7-2 and TRBJ1-1, with 9 bases that match TRBD1. The CDR3 has 13 residues. After removal of 4 bases from V and 3 bases from J, the junction contained 0 bases not matched to a gene. Germline loops: CDR1 SGHTA, CDR2 FQGNSA. The CDR3 DNA is TGTGCCAGCAGCTGGACAGGGGACACTGAAGCTTTCTTT. Translating gives CASSWTGDTEAFF.

The chain links TRBV6-5 to TRBJ2-1; a weak D match, TRBD2 (7 bases). Germline values: CDR1 MNHEY, CDR2 SVGAGI. V was trimmed by 8 bases and J by 9 bases, leaving 23 bases between them. The CDR3 has 15 amino acids. The CDR3 nucleotides are TGTGCCAGCTTCTCCCGTGGGGGGGGGCCGAGTGAGCAGTTCTTC. It codes for CASFSRGGGPSEQFF.